One sample yielded the 12 T cell receptor beta chains listed below, sequenced in a study of CD8 T cells in ankylosing spondylitis. General observations from the study: For ankylosing spondylitis blood, a TCR beta motif of 7 or 8 highly homologous variants appeared characteristic.

TCRdb used MiXCR to reprocess the 5' RACE reads, holding one entry per CDR3 protein. The sample records around 490,000 distinct CDR3 sequences, over 4% being singletons. No antigen has been identified for these receptors. The source material was blood, either unsorted or a sorted T cell fraction (not recorded which). These receptors all come from a male donor with ankylosing spondylitis.

In its sample, this clonotype was seen many times. This chain connects TRBV20-1 to TRBJ2-7; perhaps TRBD1 as D (6 bases). This CDR3 is built from 13 residues. CDR1 is DFQATT, CDR2 SNEGSKA, per germline (reference sequence). Between the trimmed V and J ends, which lost 4 bases and 3 bases, there was a span of 13 bases. The CDR3, as DNA: TGCAGTGCTAAGATTAGGACAGTCTACGAGCAGTACTTC. This encodes CSAKIRTVYEQYF.

This clonotype was detected ten times or more. V gene TRBV10-3 combines with J gene TRBJ2-5, with a possible D match to TRBD2 (5 bases). The CDR3 extends over 12 amino acids. Germline V lookup: CDR1 ENHRY, CDR2 SYGVKD. The germline V and J ends were trimmed by 9 bases and 7 bases, with 15 bases remaining between them. CDR3 DNA sequence: TGTGCCATTTCGCCGGGAAAGGTGACCCAGTACTTC. The encoded protein is CAISPGKVTQYF.

A few counts support this clonotype. The V gene is TRBV6-2 or TRBV6-3, the J gene TRBJ2-1; 15 nucleotides align to TRBD2. From germline, CDR1 is MNHEY and CDR2 SVGEGT. Losses at the gene ends were 6 bases for V and 9 bases for J; bases not matched to a gene: 15. This CDR3 has 18 amino acids. The CDR3 here is CASRRTSGRAGIPGEQFF. DNA for the CDR3: TGTGCCAGCAGGAGGACTAGCGGGAGGGCCGGGATTCCAGGTGAGCAGTTCTTC.

Many counts were recorded for this clonotype. The chain recombines TRBV4-1 with TRBJ2-3, with 8 positions matching TRBD2. The CDR3 consists of 17 residues. V shed 1 base and J 6 bases; nucleotides not matched to a gene: 12. Germline V gene data show CDR1 as MGHRA and CDR2 as YSYEKL. The CDR3 loop is CASSQVQAGVLVDTQYF. In DNA, the CDR3 is TGCGCCAGCAGCCAAGTACAAGCGGGAGTGTTAGTCGATACGCAGTATTTT.

With respect to this clonotype: A much larger clone lies one base from this, so it may be a read error. Here the CDR3 DNA reads TGTGCCAGCTCAGCGGGACATATGGAACCCTACGAGCAGTACTTC. Its protein is CASSAGHMEPYEQYF. V gene TRBV18 combines with J gene TRBJ2-7; tentatively, D is TRBD1 or TRBD2 (6 bases each). The CDR3 spans 15 residues. Germline V gene sequence: CDR1 KGHSH, CDR2 LQKENI. Trimming cost V 5 bases and J 2 bases, with 16 bases left between them.

This clonotype was seen ten or more times. This rearrangement joins TRBV7-2 to TRBJ1-2; perhaps TRBD1 as D (5 bases). The CDR3 loop spans 14 amino acids. Germline V lookup: CDR1 SGHTA, CDR2 FQGNSA. The V end lost 2 bases, the J end lost 8 bases, and 15 bases lay between the germline ends. Written as DNA, the CDR3 is TGTGCCAGCAGCTTACTAACAGGTTCGGGAGGCTACACCTTC. As protein: CASSLLTGSGGYTF.

This clonotype was observed at least ten times. This chain joins TRBV6-1 and TRBJ2-6; D call uncertain. Germline CDR1 MNHNS, CDR2 SASEGT. This CDR3 has 16 amino acids. V lost 5 bases, J lost 0 bases, and 11 bases lay in between. The CDR3 region is CASSPRLISGANVLTF. CDR3 nucleotide sequence: TGTGCCAGCAGTCCGAGACTGATCTCTGGGGCCAACGTCCTGACTTTC.

In this sample, this clonotype turned up many times. The chain has TRBV20-1 and TRBJ2-1; D is possibly TRBD2 (6 bases). This CDR3 is built from 12 residues. The germline V and J ends were trimmed by 3 bases and 7 bases, with 10 bases remaining between them. Germline loops: CDR1 DFQATT, CDR2 SNEGSKA (reference sequence). The CDR3 is CSARGTVNEQFF. In nucleotides, the CDR3 is TGCAGTGCTAGGGGGACTGTAAATGAGCAGTTCTTC.

This clonotype came up many times. The J gene is TRBJ2-1, the V gene TRBV5-1; 7 bases align to TRBD1. The CDR3 is 16 residues long. Germline V CDR1 and CDR2: SGHRS, YFSETQ. V lost 0 bases to trimming and J lost 2 bases; unmatched junction nucleotides: 5. The CDR3 nucleotides read TGCGCCAGCAGCTTGGGAGACAGGGACCCCTACAATGAGCAGTTCTTC. Its translation: CASSLGDRDPYNEQFF.

The rearrangement joins TRBV12-3 or TRBV12-4 to TRBJ2-2; 9 nucleotides align to TRBD2. The CDR3 has 19 residues. V trimming: 10 bases; J trimming: 3 bases; junction bases outside the gene matches: 21. CDR3 amino acids: CAICLAGLAGYIDTGELFF. CDR3 sequence (DNA): TGTGCCATCTGTTTAGCGGGACTAGCTGGTTATATTGACACCGGGGAGCTGTTTTTT.

This clonotype was observed many times. The chain links TRBV7-2 to TRBJ2-7, with D uncertain. This CDR3 comprises 15 residues. Germline V lookup: CDR1 SGHTA, CDR2 FQGNSA. V lost 0 bases to trimming and J lost 2 bases, with 11 bases between them. The CDR3 sequence: CASSLAGTVTYEQYF. The CDR3 DNA sequence: TGTGCCAGCAGCTTAGCCGGCACAGTTACCTACGAGCAGTACTTC.

This clonotype has ten or more counts. This chain links TRBV9 with TRBJ1-2, with 10 bases identical to TRBD1. Germline V gene data show CDR1 as SGDLS and CDR2 as YYNGEE. The V segment lost 7 bases and the J segment 2 bases; nucleotides outside the gene matches: 11. CDR3 length: 16 amino acids. CDR3: CASSGQGVFPNYGYTF. DNA of the CDR3: TGTGCCAGCTCTGGACAGGGGGTTTTTCCCAACTATGGCTACACCTTC.